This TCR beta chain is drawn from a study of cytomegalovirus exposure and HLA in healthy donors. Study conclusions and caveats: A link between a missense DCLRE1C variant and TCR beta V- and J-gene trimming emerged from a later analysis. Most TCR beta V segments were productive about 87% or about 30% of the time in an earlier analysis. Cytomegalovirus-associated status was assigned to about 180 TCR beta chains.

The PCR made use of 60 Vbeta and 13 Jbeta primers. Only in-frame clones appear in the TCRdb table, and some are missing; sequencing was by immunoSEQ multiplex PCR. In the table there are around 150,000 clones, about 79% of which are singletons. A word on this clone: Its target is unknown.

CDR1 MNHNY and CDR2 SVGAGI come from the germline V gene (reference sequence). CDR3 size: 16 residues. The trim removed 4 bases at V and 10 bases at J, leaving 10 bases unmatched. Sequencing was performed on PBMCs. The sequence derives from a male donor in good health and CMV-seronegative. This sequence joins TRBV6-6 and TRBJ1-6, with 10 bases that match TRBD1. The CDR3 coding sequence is TGTGCCAGCAGTTCCGGTAGGGACAGGGGAAACTCACCCCTCCACTTT. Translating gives CASSSGRDRGNSPLHF.